Below, 17 T cell receptor beta chains from the same sample are listed, as sequenced in a study of CD4 T cells in relation to SARS-CoV-2 and coronaviruses. These receptors have no known antigen. The protocol was immunoSEQ multiplex PCR, while the TCRdb copy is restricted to in-frame clones and leaves out a portion. The repertoire consists of about 30,000 clones, with under 80% occurring once and the leading ten covering around 3%. Sequencing used memory CD4+ T cells from PBMCs, cultured in vitro. The receptors were sampled from an adult with COVID-19.

V usage is TRBV3-1 (or the pseudogene TRBV3-2) and J usage is TRBJ2-3; D is uncertain. Germline assignment: CDR1 LGHDT and CDR2 YNNKEL (reference sequence). Trimming stripped 2 bases from V and 5 bases from J, with 5 bases between. CDR3 length: 12 amino acids. CDR3 bases: TGTGCCAGCAGCCAACTAGGAGATACGCAGTATTTT. Residues: CASSQLGDTQYF.

The gene calls are TRBV28 and TRBJ1-2, with D unresolved. Trimming pared 2 bases from V and 6 bases from J, leaving 10 bases between. The CDR3 is 13 amino acids. Looked up from germline, CDR1 is MDHEN and CDR2 is SYDVKM. The CDR3 sequence is CASSLNVGNGYTF. The CDR3 region has the DNA TGTGCCAGCAGTTTAAATGTAGGGAATGGCTACACCTTC.

The rearrangement links TRBV9 to TRBJ2-2; 7 nucleotides align to TRBD1. There are 15 residues in the CDR3. Germline trimming cut 3 bases from V and 6 bases from J; bases unmatched to any gene: 8. Germline V lookup: CDR1 SGDLS, CDR2 YYNGEE. The CDR3 spells CASSASGGMAGELFF. The CDR3 coding sequence is TGTGCCAGCAGCGCATCAGGGGGAATGGCCGGGGAGCTGTTTTTT. Full variable domain (missing parts from reference TRBV9 and TRBJ2-2): DSGVTQTPKHLITATGQRVTLRCSPRSGDLSVYWYQQSLDQGLQFLIQYYNGEERAKGNILERFSAQQFPDLHSELNLSSLELGDSALYFCASSASGGMAGELFFGEGSRLTVL.

CDR3 loop: CASSLRRGTSYEQYF. The CDR3 coding sequence is TGTGCCAGTAGTCTCCGTCGGGGGACCTCCTACGAGCAGTACTTC. This chain links TRBV19 with TRBJ2-7; D might be TRBD2 (6 bases). Germline CDR1 is LNHDA and CDR2 is SQIVND (reference sequence). The CDR3 covers 15 residues. Trimming removed 5 bases at V and 0 bases at J, with 14 bases between. The entire variable domain, with the rest obtained from reference TRBV19 and TRBJ2-7, is as follows: DGGITQSPKYLFRKEGQNVTLSCEQNLNHDAMYWYRQDPGQGLRLIYYSQIVNDFQKGDIAEGYSVSREKKESFPLTVTSAQKNPTAFYLCASSLRRGTSYEQYFGPGTRLTVT.

The chain combines TRBV7-9 with TRBJ2-3, with D unclear. CDR3 size: 12 residues. The ends were cut back, 1 base at V and 5 bases at J, with 4 bases in the middle. The V gene's germline CDR1 is SEHNR and CDR2 FQNEAQ (reference sequence). In nucleotides, the CDR3 is TGTGCCAGCAGCTTAGAGGTAGATACGCAGTATTTT. It specifies CASSLEVDTQYF.

This chain joins TRBV6-6 and TRBJ1-1, with no clear D. The CDR3 contains 11 residues. The ends were cut back, 6 bases at V and 1 base at J, with 3 bases in the middle. CDR1 and CDR2 from the germline V gene are MNHNY and SVGAGI (reference sequence). The CDR3 sequence: CASSPNTEAFF. The CDR3 region has the DNA TGTGCCAGCAGCCCGAACACTGAAGCTTTCTTT.

There are a few counts of this clone. V is TRBV11-3 and J is TRBJ2-2, with a possible D match to TRBD2 (6 bases). V lost 0 bases and J 0 bases, leaving 8 bases between the germline ends. This CDR3 has 16 residues. In germline, CDR1 is SGHNT, CDR2 YENEEA. The CDR3 bases are TGTGCCAGCAGCTTAGATGGGGGGTCGAACACCGGGGAGCTGTTTTTT. Translating gives CASSLDGGSNTGELFF.

In this sample, this clone turned up once. This chain's CDR3 is CASSTMGSNEQYF. CDR3 DNA: TGTGCCAGCAGCACTATGGGGTCCAACGAGCAGTACTTC. V and J are TRBV12-3 or TRBV12-4 and TRBJ2-7; the D is unclear. This CDR3 has 13 residues. V lost 6 bases and J 5 bases, leaving 14 bases between the germline ends.

The sample holds one count of this clone. V usage is TRBV28 and J usage is TRBJ1-4; 10 positions match TRBD1. The junction had 5 bases not matched to a gene; V was cut back by 5 bases and J by 5 bases. The CDR3 length is 15 residues. CDR1 and CDR2 from the germline V gene are MDHEN and SYDVKM. DNA for the CDR3: TGTGCCAGCAGTAGACAGGGGGCGATCAATGAAAAACTGTTTTTT. This sequence encodes CASSRQGAINEKLFF. Full variable domain (missing parts from reference TRBV28 and TRBJ1-4): DVKVTQSSRYLVKRTGEKVFLECVQDMDHENMFWYRQDPGLGLRLIYFSYDVKMKEKGDIPEGYSVSREKKERFSLILESASTNQTSMYLCASSRQGAINEKLFFGSGTQLSVL.

This chain connects TRBV7-2 to TRBJ2-1; 7 bases align to TRBD2. J gave up 4 bases and V 6 bases, and 9 bases lay outside the gene matches. From germline, CDR1 is SGHTA and CDR2 FQGNSA. This CDR3 has 15 amino acids. The CDR3, as DNA: TGTGCCAGCAGTACGACTAGCAACCTATACAATGAGCAGTTCTTC. Residues: CASSTTSNLYNEQFF.

A remark on this clone: The junction does not match germline at one end; this may be a read error. V is TRBV9 and J is TRBJ1-6; possible D gene TRBD1, 5 bases. Per the germline V gene, CDR1 is SGDLS and CDR2 is YYNGEE. This CDR3 comprises 15 residues. CDR3 DNA sequence: TGTGCCAGCAGCGTCGGGGACCGGCATAATTTACCCCTCCACTTT. Encoded protein: CASSVGDRHNLPLHF.

The chain joins TRBV4-1 to TRBJ2-3, with TRBD2 matching over 8 bases. The V gene end was trimmed by 4 bases and the J gene end by 4 bases; junction bases not matched to a gene: 10. The CDR3 is 16 residues long. Per the germline V gene, CDR1 is MGHRA and CDR2 is YSYEKL. CDR3 DNA: TGCGCCAGCAGCCGTCTACCGGGAGGGCAACCAGATACGCAGTATTTT. This gives the protein CASSRLPGGQPDTQYF.

The V and J genes are TRBV20-1 and TRBJ2-7; weak D call: TRBD1 (5 bases). V gave up 5 bases and J gave up 5 bases, with 10 bases separating them. Germline assignment: CDR1 DFQATT and CDR2 SNEGSKA (reference sequence). The CDR3 is made up of 11 amino acids. CDR3 nucleotide sequence: TGCAGTGCTCCCAGGGCCCACGAGCAGTACTTC. Residues: CSAPRAHEQYF.

The chain couples TRBV5-5 to TRBJ1-3; no clear D. This CDR3 spans 15 amino acids. Trimming took 0 bases from V and 2 from J, leaving 9 bases between them. Germline V gene sequence: CDR1 SGHKS, CDR2 YYEKEE (reference sequence). CDR3 loop: CASSLDSGAGNTIYF. CDR3 coding DNA: TGTGCCAGCAGCTTGGATTCAGGAGCTGGAAACACCATATATTTT. The variable domain in full, completed from reference TRBV5-5 and TRBJ1-3, reads DAGVTQSPTHLIKTRGQQVTLRCSPISGHKSVSWYQQVLGQGPQFIFQYYEKEERGRGNFPDRFSARQFPNYSSELNVNALLLGDSALYLCASSLDSGAGNTIYFGEGSWLTVV.

The chain links TRBV6-5 to TRBJ2-7; D gene uncertain. Germline lookup yields CDR1 MNHEY and CDR2 SVGAGI. V dropped 2 bases and J dropped 2 bases, with 10 bases sitting between them. The CDR3 has 14 residues. The CDR3 reads CASSYTGRTYEQYF. The CDR3 DNA reads TGTGCCAGCAGTTACACCGGGCGTACCTACGAGCAGTACTTC.

This clone was seen once. The chain carries TRBV25-1 and TRBJ2-4; 8 positions agree with TRBD1. The CDR3 length is 16 residues. CDR1 MGHDK and CDR2 SYGVNS come from the germline V gene. J gave up 1 base and V 4 bases, and 6 bases lay outside the gene matches. As DNA, the CDR3 is TGTGCCAGCAGTGGCACAGGGGGAGCGGCCAAAAACATTCAGTACTTC. Translation: CASSGTGGAAKNIQYF.

The V gene is TRBV19, the J gene TRBJ1-5, with D possibly being TRBD1 (5 bases). This CDR3 is 15 amino acids long. Germline V gene lookup returns CDR1 LNHDA and CDR2 SQIVND (reference sequence). V dropped 3 bases and J dropped 2 bases, with 11 bases sitting between them. In nucleotides, the CDR3 is TGTGCCAGTAGTATGCGGGACGGGGGCAATCAGCCCCAGCATTTT. It yields the protein CASSMRDGGNQPQHF. Full variable domain (rest looked up from reference TRBV19 and TRBJ1-5): DGGITQSPKYLFRKEGQNVTLSCEQNLNHDAMYWYRQDPGQGLRLIYYSQIVNDFQKGDIAEGYSVSREKKESFPLTVTSAQKNPTAFYLCASSMRDGGNQPQHFGDGTRLSIL.